The 30 T cell receptor beta chains below come from one sample, sequenced in a study of T cell responses to AZD1222 COVID-19 vaccine. Assay: immunoSEQ multiplex PCR; the TCRdb copy retains only in-frame clones and omits some. The sample records some 150,000 clones, about 92% being singletons. Sample: peripheral blood, taken on day 0 of AZD1222 vaccination. Receptors originate from an adult in good health.

The genes are TRBV2 and TRBJ1-6; 10 bases fit TRBD1. The CDR3 has 17 amino acids. CDR1 and CDR2 from the germline V gene are SNHLY and FYNNEI. V dropped 1 base and J dropped 4; count of bases not matched to a gene: 4. The CDR3 DNA is TGTGCCAGCAGTGAAGTACCGGGACAGGGGTATAATTCACCCCTCCACTTT. It encodes CASSEVPGQGYNSPLHF.

The V call is TRBV14, the J call TRBJ2-1; D is unresolved. CDR3 length: 16 amino acids. The ends were cut back, 1 base at V and 8 bases at J, with 18 bases in the middle. Germline lookup yields CDR1 SGHDN and CDR2 FVKESK. In DNA form, the CDR3 reads TGTGCCAGCAGCCAAGTTTTTCCGGATTACACGCATGAGCAGTTCTTC. Its translation: CASSQVFPDYTHEQFF.

Comments on this clone: Different DNA sequences within this sample yield the same CDR3. The gene calls are TRBV9 and TRBJ2-2, with D unclear. The CDR3 is made up of 14 amino acids. Germline lookup yields CDR1 SGDLS and CDR2 YYNGEE. V lost 0 bases to trimming and J lost 3 bases, with 6 bases between them. The CDR3 bases are TGTGCCAGCAGCGTAGGAGGAGACACCGGGGAGCTGTTTTTT. Translation: CASSVGGDTGELFF.

This sequence joins TRBV7-8 and TRBJ2-1; 10 positions agree with TRBD2. The CDR3 is 16 residues long. The ends lost 2 bases at V and 8 bases at J; junction bases unmatched: 9. Germline V gene sequence: CDR1 SGHVS, CDR2 FQNEAQ. CDR3 sequence: CASSLKPSGSRYEQFF. For the CDR3, the DNA is TGTGCCAGCAGCTTAAAGCCTAGCGGGAGCCGATATGAGCAGTTCTTC.

This clone was seen a single time. The CDR3 DNA reads as TGTGCCAGCAGCCAAGGGGCTGGGGATGTAAAACTGTTTTTT. Protein sequence: CASSQGAGDVKLFF. The chain links TRBV3-1 (or the pseudogene TRBV3-2) to TRBJ1-4; D gene uncertain. Germline values: CDR1 LGHDT, CDR2 YNNKEL (reference sequence). V was clipped by 1 base and J by 10 bases, with 13 bases between them. The CDR3 has 14 amino acids.

A remark on this clone: The same CDR3 is also encoded by other DNA sequences in this sample. This sequence joins TRBV2 and TRBJ2-7, with D perhaps matching TRBD2 (5 bases). The ends were cut back, 4 bases at V and 2 bases at J, with 9 bases in the middle. The germline CDR1 and CDR2 sequences are SNHLY and FYNNEI. CDR3 length: 13 residues. The CDR3 nucleotides read TGTGCCAGCAGTGTCGGACTGACCTACGAGCAGTACTTC. Residues: CASSVGLTYEQYF. The full variable domain, completed using reference TRBV2 and TRBJ2-7, is EPEVTQTPSHQVTQMGQEVILRCVPISNHLYFYWYRQILGQKVEFLVSFYNNEISEKSEIFDDQFSVERPDGSNFTLKIRSTKLEDSAMYFCASSVGLTYEQYFGPGTRLTVT.

The rearrangement joins TRBV10-3 to TRBJ1-6, with TRBD1 matching over 8 bases. Germline CDR1 is ENHRY and CDR2 is SYGVKD. The CDR3 contains 15 residues. J was trimmed by 6 bases and V by 7 bases; bases with no gene match: 8. CDR3 sequence reads: CAIKQGEFGNSPLHF. In DNA form, the CDR3 reads TGTGCCATCAAACAGGGGGAATTCGGTAATTCACCCCTCCACTTT.

The chain joins TRBV24-1 to TRBJ2-1; D is unclear. V lost 3 bases to trimming and J lost 5 bases, with 13 bases between them. Per germline, CDR1 KGHDR and CDR2 SFDVKD. This CDR3 has 15 residues. The CDR3 nucleotides are TGTGCCACCAGTGATCCGTCTAGAAGCAACAATGAGCAGTTCTTC. Amino acids: CATSDPSRSNNEQFF.

The rearrangement joins TRBV7-9 to TRBJ1-2; 7 bases fit TRBD1. Germline V gives CDR1 SEHNR, CDR2 FQNEAQ (reference sequence). Trimming took 2 bases from V and 7 from J; bases not matched to a gene: 10. CDR3 length equals 15 residues. CDR3 region: CASSLKGDSPGGYTF. The CDR3 DNA reads as TGTGCCAGCAGCTTAAAGGGGGACAGCCCGGGTGGCTACACCTTC.

This clone occurred once. As DNA, the CDR3 is TGTGCCAGCAGCTCCGGGGAGCGATATTATGGCTACACCTTC. This codes for CASSSGERYYGYTF. The chain employs TRBV5-4 and TRBJ1-2; D call uncertain. V was cut by 3 bases and J by 5 bases, with 14 bases left in between. The CDR3 is 14 residues long. The germline V gene encodes CDR1 SGHNT and CDR2 YYREEE (reference sequence).

The chain joins TRBV9 to TRBJ2-2; the match to TRBD1 covers 8 bases. Germline-derived CDR1 and CDR2 are SGDLS and YYNGEE. This CDR3 contains 17 residues. The junction had 13 bases not matched to a gene; V was cut back by 2 bases and J by 7 bases. CDR3 sequence reads: CASSVGPHGQGVGELFF. Here the CDR3 DNA reads TGTGCCAGCAGCGTGGGTCCCCACGGACAGGGTGTCGGGGAGCTGTTTTTT.

The rearrangement uses TRBV7-2 and TRBJ1-2; no firm D call. Looked up from germline, CDR1 is SGHTA and CDR2 is FQGNSA. The CDR3 contains 13 residues. Trimming cost V 4 bases and J 4 bases, with 10 bases left between them. The CDR3 region has the DNA TGTGCCAGCAGCTCCGGGATAACCTATGGCTACACCTTC. Protein sequence: CASSSGITYGYTF. The variable domain in full, completed from reference TRBV7-2 and TRBJ1-2, reads GAGVSQSPSNKVTEKGKDVELRCDPISGHTALYWYRQSLGQGLEFLIYFQGNSAPDKSGLPSDRFSAERTGGSVSTLTIQRTQQEDSAVYLCASSSGITYGYTFGSGTRLTVV.

The chain has TRBV6-5 and TRBJ2-7, with D possibly matching TRBD1 (8 bases). V lost 5 bases, J lost 2 bases, and 16 bases lay in between. This CDR3 spans 15 amino acids. Germline CDR1 reads MNHEY; CDR2 reads SVGAGI. The CDR3 sequence: CASSRGETGAYEQYF. CDR3 bases: TGTGCCAGCAGTCGGGGGGAGACAGGGGCCTACGAGCAGTACTTC.

The chain uses TRBV3-1 (or the pseudogene TRBV3-2) and TRBJ1-5, with D perhaps matching TRBD1 (6 bases). The CDR3 runs to 15 residues. The V end was cut by 1 base, the J end by 4 bases, with 11 bases between. CDR1 and CDR2 (germline): LGHDT, YNNKEL (reference sequence). The CDR3 spells CASSQGSRGNQPQHF. CDR3 nucleotide sequence: TGTGCCAGCAGCCAAGGGTCGAGGGGGAATCAGCCCCAGCATTTT.

V and J are TRBV29-1 and TRBJ1-1, with D perhaps TRBD1 (5 bases). Trimming shortened V by 0 bases and J by 0 bases, and 11 bases separated the two germline ends. Per the germline V gene, CDR1 is SQVTM and CDR2 is ANQGSEA. The CDR3 has 15 amino acids. The CDR3 DNA sequence: TGCAGCGTTGAAGATCCGCGGGGGGTGAACACTGAAGCTTTCTTT. Its protein product is CSVEDPRGVNTEAFF.

The rearrangement uses TRBV7-8 and TRBJ1-1; D not resolved. V was clipped by 5 bases and J by 5 bases, with 15 bases between them. The CDR3 covers 14 residues. The germline gives CDR1 SGHVS, CDR2 FQNEAQ. The CDR3 DNA reads TGTGCCAGCAGCCCACGGGCCCTGGCGACTGAAGCTTTCTTT. As protein: CASSPRALATEAFF.

This chain links TRBV30 with TRBJ1-5, with a weak D call TRBD1 (5 bases). Germline V gives CDR1 GTSNPN, CDR2 SVGIG (reference sequence). V shed 4 bases and J shed 7 bases, with 17 bases lying between them. CDR3 length: 14 residues. CDR3 residues: CAWTRGPLGQPQHF. Here the CDR3 DNA reads TGTGCCTGGACCCGGGGACCCCTGGGCCAGCCCCAGCATTTT.

The rearrangement uses TRBV7-2 and TRBJ1-2; D is perhaps TRBD1 (6 bases). Germline V lookup: CDR1 SGHTA, CDR2 FQGNSA. The V end was cut by 2 bases, the J end by 8 bases, with 15 bases between. This CDR3 spans 14 amino acids. CDR3 residues: CASSLSQGKWGYTF. CDR3 DNA sequence: TGTGCCAGCAGCTTATCGCAGGGGAAGTGGGGCTACACCTTC. Based on the CDR3 plus reference TRBV7-2 and TRBJ1-2, the full variable domain is GAGVSQSPSNKVTEKGKDVELRCDPISGHTALYWYRQSLGQGLEFLIYFQGNSAPDKSGLPSDRFSAERTGGSVSTLTIQRTQQEDSAVYLCASSLSQGKWGYTFGSGTRLTVV.

Only one count was recorded for this clone. The chain uses TRBV6-4 and TRBJ2-1; 8 bases align to TRBD2. The CDR3 runs to 15 residues. Losses at the gene ends were 8 bases for V and 7 bases for J; bases not matched to a gene: 13. Germline loops: CDR1 MRHNA, CDR2 SNTAGT. The CDR3 region has the DNA TGTGCCAGCGGGTCTGGGGCGGGAGGATCGAATGAGCAGTTCTTC. Its translation: CASGSGAGGSNEQFF.

The chain joins TRBV19 to TRBJ2-5, with TRBD2 matching over 14 bases. Germline loops: CDR1 LNHDA, CDR2 SQIVND (reference sequence). The CDR3 runs 16 residues. J was trimmed by 5 bases and V by 5 bases; bases with no gene match: 7. The chain's CDR3 is CASSSRLAGGLETQYF. The CDR3 nucleotides read TGTGCCAGTAGTTCACGACTAGCGGGGGGGCTGGAGACCCAGTACTTC.

This chain connects TRBV6-5 to TRBJ1-4, with a possible D match to TRBD1 (6 bases). Trimming cost V 5 bases and J 10 bases, with 14 bases left between them. This CDR3 contains 13 residues. Germline V gene sequence: CDR1 MNHEY, CDR2 SVGAGI. The CDR3 spells CASSPGAVGKLFF. As DNA, the CDR3 is TGTGCCAGCAGTCCAGGGGCTGTAGGAAAACTGTTTTTT.

The gene calls are TRBV7-9 and TRBJ2-7; D not resolved. CDR1 SEHNR and CDR2 FQNEAQ come from the germline V gene (reference sequence). The CDR3 sequence is 14 residues long. V gave up 1 base and J gave up 6 bases, with 13 bases separating them. For the CDR3, the DNA is TGTGCCAGCAGCTTAGTTGGACGTCTCGGCGAGCAGTACTTC. This translates into CASSLVGRLGEQYF.

The chain couples TRBV7-9 to TRBJ1-3; TRBD1 might be the D (5 bases). This CDR3 is built from 16 residues. The germline gives CDR1 SEHNR, CDR2 FQNEAQ (reference sequence). Trimming took off 5 bases at V and 1 base at J, with 15 bases between the two ends. The CDR3 DNA reads as TGTGCCAGCAGCCCCCCCGGGGCATCATCTGGAAACACCATATATTTT. Amino acids: CASSPPGASSGNTIYF.

The chain carries TRBV7-2 and TRBJ1-2; 9 bases match TRBD1. The CDR3 totals 15 residues. Germline values: CDR1 SGHTA, CDR2 FQGNSA. V shed 0 bases, J shed 4 bases, and the junction held 3 bases outside the gene matches. The CDR3 loop reads CASSLAGQGIYGYTF. CDR3 bases: TGTGCCAGCAGCTTAGCAGGACAGGGGATCTATGGCTACACCTTC.

The chain is built from TRBV5-4 and TRBJ1-1; D gene ambiguous. V was shortened by 9 bases and J by 1 base, with 13 bases between the two germline ends. The CDR3 extends over 13 amino acids. The germline gives CDR1 SGHNT, CDR2 YYREEE (reference sequence). The CDR3 spells CATTFAQNTEAFF. CDR3 in DNA: TGTGCCACCACCTTCGCCCAGAACACTGAAGCTTTCTTT.

A few counts support this clone. The chain couples TRBV7-9 to TRBJ2-2, with D possibly matching TRBD1 (5 bases). Trimming took off 1 base at V and 0 bases at J, with 6 bases between the two ends. Looked up from germline, CDR1 is SEHNR and CDR2 is FQNEAQ (reference sequence). The length of the CDR3 is 15 residues. CDR3 in DNA: TGTGCCAGCAGCTTAGTGACAGCGAACACCGGGGAGCTGTTTTTT. Translated: CASSLVTANTGELFF.

The chain uses TRBV4-1 and TRBJ2-3; 11 nucleotides align to TRBD2. The germline V gene has CDR1 MGHRA and CDR2 YSYEKL. V gave up 3 bases and J gave up 1 base; unmatched junction bases: 3. This CDR3 contains 16 residues. CDR3 sequence: CASSQLGLAGTDTQYF. Written as DNA, the CDR3 is TGCGCCAGCAGCCAGCTGGGACTAGCGGGCACAGATACGCAGTATTTT.

This clone was found once. This rearrangement joins TRBV11-2 to TRBJ1-1; D is perhaps TRBD1 (6 bases). Germline V gene data show CDR1 as SGHAT and CDR2 as FQNNGV. The CDR3 length is 12 residues. The V end lost 1 base, the J end lost 10 bases, and 10 bases lay between the germline ends. The CDR3 region is CASSLAQGRAFF. CDR3 in DNA: TGTGCCAGCAGCTTAGCACAGGGAAGAGCTTTCTTT.

The chain couples TRBV29-1 to TRBJ2-7, with TRBD2 matching 14 bases. The length of the CDR3 is 15 residues. Germline trimming cut 5 bases from V and 0 bases from J; bases unmatched to any gene: 3. Germline V lookup: CDR1 SQVTM, CDR2 ANQGSEA. CDR3 sequence: CSVYGTSGSSYEQYF. CDR3 DNA: TGCAGCGTTTACGGGACTAGCGGGAGCTCCTACGAGCAGTACTTC.

About this clone itself: Within the sample, other DNA sequences also encode this same CDR3. The V call is TRBV7-2, the J call TRBJ1-5; the match to TRBD1 covers 7 bases. V shed 3 bases, J shed 1 base, and the junction held 3 bases outside the gene matches. In germline, CDR1 is SGHTA, CDR2 FQGNSA. There are 15 residues in the CDR3. The CDR3 region is CASSLAGGSNQPQHF. In DNA form, the CDR3 reads TGTGCCAGCAGCTTGGCAGGGGGAAGCAATCAGCCCCAGCATTTT.